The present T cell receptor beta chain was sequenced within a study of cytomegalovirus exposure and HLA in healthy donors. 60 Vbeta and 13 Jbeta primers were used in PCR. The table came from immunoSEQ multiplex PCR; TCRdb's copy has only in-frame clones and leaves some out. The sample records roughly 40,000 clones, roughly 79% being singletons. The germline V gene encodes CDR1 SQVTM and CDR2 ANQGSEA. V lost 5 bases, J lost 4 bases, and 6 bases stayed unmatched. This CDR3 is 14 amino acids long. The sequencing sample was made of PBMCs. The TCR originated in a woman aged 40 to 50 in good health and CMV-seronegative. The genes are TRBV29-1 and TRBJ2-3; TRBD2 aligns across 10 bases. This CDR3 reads CSVSWTSGPDTQYF. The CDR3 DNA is TGCAGCGTTAGCTGGACTAGCGGCCCAGATACGCAGTATTTT.